A selection of T cell receptor beta chains follows, all from one sample in a study of control samples from healthy donors and cancer patients. This table comes from immunoSEQ multiplex PCR, and its TCRdb copy is limited to in-frame clones, with some not included. The sample records tens of thousands of clones, around nine tenths being singletons. Specimen: blood. These receptors were obtained from a man aged 50-59 years in good health. The CDR3 runs from the conserved cysteine through the conserved F or W. A D gene is named only where the DNA matches it firmly. Expanded clones are given a class, and other clones once, few, many or no size at all.

d_call	v_call	clone_size	j_call	cdr3_aa	cdr3_nt
TRBD1	TRBV11-3	-	TRBJ2-2	CASSPSATGGLGELFF	TGTGCCAGCAGCCCAAGTGCGACAGGGGGTTTGGGGGAGCTGTTTTTT
-	TRBV11-3	-	TRBJ2-5	CASSLMGSQETQYF	TGTGCCAGCAGCTTAATGGGCAGCCAAGAGACCCAGTACTTC
-	TRBV7-8	-	TRBJ2-1	CASSSLTGRYNEQFF	TGTGCCAGCAGCTCTCTAACTGGCAGATACAATGAGCAGTTCTTC
-	TRBV9	-	TRBJ1-2	CASHGTDLYGYTF	TGTGCCAGCCACGGGACGGACCTTTATGGCTACACCTTC
TRBD1	TRBV10-3	-	TRBJ2-5	CAIKGDRGLAETQYF	TGTGCCATCAAAGGGGACAGGGGCCTCGCGGAGACCCAGTACTTC
-	TRBV15	-	TRBJ2-1	CATQSDSYNEQFF	TGTGCCACCCAATCCGACAGCTACAATGAGCAGTTCTTC
TRBD1	TRBV6-6	-	TRBJ1-4	CASGTRGTANEKLFF	TGTGCCAGCGGAACGAGGGGGACAGCTAATGAAAAACTGTTTTTT
TRBD1	TRBV19	-	TRBJ1-2	CASSMVTGGGYTF	TGTGCCAGTAGTATGGTAACAGGGGGAGGCTACACCTTC
-	TRBV7-9	few	TRBJ2-2	CASSLQKAGELFF	TGTGCCAGCAGCTTACAGAAGGCCGGGGAGCTGTTTTTT
-	TRBV27	-	TRBJ2-6	CASSPGRRSSGANVLTF	TGTGCCAGCAGTCCCGGGCGGAGAAGCTCTGGGGCCAACGTCCTGACTTTC
TRBD1	TRBV5-5	-	TRBJ1-6	CASRSQGGSYNSPLHF	TGTGCCAGCAGATCACAGGGGGGCTCCTATAATTCACCCCTCCACTTT
-	TRBV27	-	TRBJ2-1	CASRAGYNEQFF	TGTGCCAGCAGAGCAGGTTACAATGAGCAGTTCTTC
-	TRBV7-3	-	TRBJ1-2	CASSLTPDAYGYTF	TGTGCCAGCAGCTTAACGCCTGATGCCTATGGCTACACCTTC
-	TRBV9	-	TRBJ2-1	CASSVDGVDRTNNEQFF	TGTGCCAGCAGCGTAGATGGGGTTGACAGGACCAACAATGAGCAGTTCTTC
-	TRBV7-8	-	TRBJ1-4	CASSLVTGGEKLFF	TGTGCCAGCAGCTTAGTTACAGGAGGTGAAAAACTGTTTTTT
-	TRBV19	-	TRBJ1-1	CASSPQRNTEAFF	TGTGCCAGTAGTCCGCAGAGGAACACTGAAGCTTTCTTT
-	TRBV5-8	-	TRBJ1-1	CASSLAFGEAFF	TGTGCCAGCAGCTTGGCTTTCGGTGAAGCTTTCTTT
TRBD2	TRBV19	-	TRBJ2-1	CASTLGGGKYNEQFF	TGTGCCAGTACCCTCGGGGGGGGAAAATACAATGAGCAGTTCTTC
-	TRBV11-2	-	TRBJ1-2	CASSLVGRRNYGYTF	TGTGCCAGCAGCTTAGTTGGGAGACGGAACTATGGCTACACCTTC
-	TRBV24-1	-	TRBJ1-5	CATSDTGTSNQPQHF	TGTGCCACCAGTGATACTGGGACGAGCAATCAGCCCCAGCATTTT
-	TRBV6-4	-	TRBJ2-3	CASSDGLDTQYF	TGTGCCAGCAGTGACGGGTTAGATACGCAGTATTTT
-	TRBV28	-	TRBJ2-1	CASYFLGGATYNEQFF	TGTGCCAGCTATTTCCTGGGGGGAGCCACCTACAATGAGCAGTTCTTC
-	TRBV18	once	TRBJ1-2	CASSPVEILGYGYTF	TGTGCCAGCTCACCGGTAGAGATACTTGGCTATGGCTACACCTTC